These 21 T cell receptor beta chains share one sample of origin, sequenced in a study of blood T cells in healthy people across ages. The second PCR ran about 6 to 11 cycles with a sample-barcoded 5' primer and J-beta primers. Using its own MiXCR run on the 5' RACE reads, TCRdb lists one record per CDR3 protein. The sample lists about 1 million distinct CDR3 sequences; roughly 45% were seen once. Specimen: blood. These receptors originate from a woman aged 60 to 75 in good health.

The CDR3 protein is CASSQQTGVRLYEQYF. The CDR3 DNA follows: TGTGCCAGCAGCCAACAGACAGGGGTCAGACTTTACGAGCAGTACTTC. The rearrangement joins TRBV3-1 to TRBJ2-4; 8 nucleotides align to TRBD1. The end of the DNA fits TRBJ2-7 better, so the J call may be wrong. The germline V gene encodes CDR1 LGHDT and CDR2 YNNKEL (reference sequence). The CDR3 is 16 residues long.

With regard to this clonotype: A read error is possible here, since a much larger clone lies one base away. The rearrangement uses TRBV10-3 and TRBJ2-4; D is uncertain. Germline V gene lookup returns CDR1 ENHRY and CDR2 SYGVKD. The CDR3 contains 12 residues. The CDR3 sequence is CALSESPVKQYF. The CDR3 DNA follows: TGTGCCCTCAGTGAGTCGCCTGTGAAGCAGTACTTC.

CDR3 nucleotides: TGTGCCACCTCACGGGATGCAATACGCTATGAGCAGTTCTTC. Translating gives CATSRDAIRYEQFF. The chain is built from TRBV24-1 and TRBJ2-1, with D possibly being TRBD2 (5 bases). V was clipped by 9 bases and J by 8 bases, with 19 bases between them. This CDR3 region has 14 residues. The germline V gene encodes CDR1 KGHDR and CDR2 SFDVKD.

The CDR3 spells CASSVQVIGTYEQYF. CDR3 DNA: TGTGCCAGCAGCGTGCAGGTTATCGGAACCTACGAGCAGTACTTC. The chain links TRBV5-5 to TRBJ2-7; D not resolved. V was clipped by 4 bases and J by 2 bases, with 16 bases between them. Germline V lookup: CDR1 SGHKS, CDR2 YYEKEE (reference sequence). CDR3 length equals 15 residues.

This chain links TRBV11-2 with TRBJ2-1, with 9 bases identical to TRBD2. Germline V gene lookup returns CDR1 SGHAT and CDR2 FQNNGV. CDR3 length equals 15 residues. Trimming at V came to 1 base and at J to 6 bases, leaving 4 bases not matched to a gene. CDR3 sequence reads: CASSLGFSGSNEQFF. CDR3 DNA: TGTGCCAGCAGCTTAGGGTTTAGCGGGAGCAATGAGCAGTTCTTC.

This clonotype was seen a single time. This sequence joins TRBV6-1 and TRBJ2-5; possible D gene TRBD2, 6 bases. The CDR3 is 15 amino acids. The germline CDR1 and CDR2 sequences are MNHNS and SASEGT. V was pared by 3 bases and J by 5 bases, with 16 bases between. CDR3 amino acids: CASSDHGTAFETQYF. For the CDR3, the DNA is TGTGCCAGCAGTGACCATGGGACTGCCTTTGAGACCCAGTACTTC.

This clonotype was seen a few times. The chain combines TRBV6-5 with TRBJ2-7; weak D call: TRBD1 (6 bases). This CDR3 comprises 13 residues. The germline CDR1 and CDR2 sequences are MNHEY and SVGAGI. The V and J ends lost 2 bases and 7 bases respectively, with 12 bases between them. CDR3 amino acids: CASSYMRGGEQYF. The CDR3 DNA reads TGTGCCAGCAGTTACATGAGAGGGGGAGAGCAGTACTTC.

The chain's CDR3 is CSAREGLAGVHEQFF. In nucleotides, the CDR3 is TGCAGTGCTAGAGAAGGACTAGCGGGAGTTCATGAGCAGTTCTTC. The chain recombines TRBV20-1 with TRBJ2-1; TRBD2 aligns across 13 bases. The length of the CDR3 is 15 residues. CDR1 is DFQATT, CDR2 SNEGSKA, per germline (reference sequence). Trimming removed 0 bases from V and 8 bases from J; junction bases left unmatched: 4.

The J gene is TRBJ2-3, the V gene TRBV9, with 12 bases identical to TRBD2. The length of the CDR3 is 15 residues. Germline loops: CDR1 SGDLS, CDR2 YYNGEE. Trimming cost V 2 bases and J 8 bases; bases outside gene matches: 6. CDR3 coding DNA: TGTGCCAGCAGCGTCGGACTAGCGGGAAGCAGTACGCAGTATTTT. The encoded protein is CASSVGLAGSSTQYF. Looking up the rest from reference TRBV9 and TRBJ2-3 gives the full variable domain: DSGVTQTPKHLITATGQRVTLRCSPRSGDLSVYWYQQSLDQGLQFLIQYYNGEERAKGNILERFSAQQFPDLHSELNLSSLELGDSALYFCASSVGLAGSSTQYFGPGTRLTVL.

In its sample, this clonotype was seen a few times. This chain connects TRBV2 to TRBJ2-3; D is uncertain. The CDR3 spans 12 residues. V lost 7 bases and J 0 bases, leaving 5 bases between the germline ends. Germline CDR1 SNHLY, CDR2 FYNNEI. CDR3 residues: CASTQSTDTQYF. The CDR3 DNA follows: TGTGCCAGCACACAAAGCACAGATACGCAGTATTTT.

This clonotype was recorded many times. The V and J genes are TRBV11-2 and TRBJ2-3, with 9 bases matching TRBD2. V dropped 1 base and J dropped 1; count of bases not matched to a gene: 3. The CDR3 loop spans 16 amino acids. CDR1 and CDR2 from the germline V gene are SGHAT and FQNNGV. The CDR3 DNA is TGTGCCAGCAGCTTAGCGCTAGCGGGGCGCACAGATACGCAGTATTTT. The encoded protein is CASSLALAGRTDTQYF.

In DNA form, the CDR3 reads TGTGCCACAGCCATTTATTCATCAAGCAAGTTACGGACCCAGTACTTC. Translation gives CATAIYSSSKLRTQYF. The rearrangement links TRBV24-1 to TRBJ2-5; unclear D gene. The CDR3 runs 16 residues. CDR1 is KGHDR, CDR2 SFDVKD, per germline. The ends were cut back, 10 bases at V and 7 bases at J, with 27 bases in the middle.

This rearrangement joins TRBV5-5 to TRBJ2-7, with D tentatively TRBD2 (6 bases). Per the germline V gene, CDR1 is SGHKS and CDR2 is YYEKEE (reference sequence). The CDR3 covers 14 residues. Trimming cost V 2 bases and J 0 bases, with 9 bases left between them. This CDR3 reads CASSFLAYSYEQYF. The CDR3 DNA reads TGTGCCAGCAGCTTCCTAGCGTACTCCTACGAGCAGTACTTC. The variable domain in full, completed from reference TRBV5-5 and TRBJ2-7, reads DAGVTQSPTHLIKTRGQQVTLRCSPISGHKSVSWYQQVLGQGPQFIFQYYEKEERGRGNFPDRFSARQFPNYSSELNVNALLLGDSALYLCASSFLAYSYEQYFGPGTRLTVT.

This clonotype was counted a few times. This chain joins TRBV29-1 and TRBJ1-2; D is unclear. Germline CDR1 reads SQVTM; CDR2 reads ANQGSEA. V dropped 4 bases and J dropped 0 bases, with 12 bases sitting between them. This CDR3 is 14 amino acids long. The chain's CDR3 is CSVVGTIANYGYTF. The CDR3 region has the DNA TGCAGCGTTGTGGGAACGATAGCTAACTATGGCTACACCTTC.

This clonotype showed up just a few times. The rearrangement links TRBV11-3 to TRBJ2-7, with 10 bases that match TRBD1. Germline-derived CDR1 and CDR2 are SGHNT and YENEEA. The CDR3 is 15 amino acids. V lost 3 bases, J lost 5 bases, and 7 bases stayed unmatched. CDR3 nucleotide sequence: TGTGCCAGCAGCTTCTCCGGGACAGGGGCCCACGAGCAGTACTTC. Its protein product is CASSFSGTGAHEQYF.

Only a few counts were recorded for this clonotype. V and J are TRBV4-1 and TRBJ2-7; the D gene is possibly TRBD1 (6 bases). Between the trimmed V and J ends, which lost 3 bases and 4 bases, there was a span of 13 bases. This CDR3 has 14 residues. Germline V gives CDR1 MGHRA, CDR2 YSYEKL. Here the CDR3 reads CASSHPGQSYEQYF. CDR3 DNA: TGCGCCAGCAGCCACCCGGGACAAAGTTACGAGCAGTACTTC.

Remarks on this clonotype: Its ends do not fully match the called genes, so a read error is possible. The gene calls are TRBV4-1 and TRBJ1-4, with D possibly matching TRBD1 (5 bases). Per germline, CDR1 MGHRA and CDR2 YSYEKL. The CDR3 loop spans 15 amino acids. The CDR3: CASSHLTGTGENLFF. The DNA of the CDR3 is TGCGCCAGCAGCCACCTTACCGGGACCGGGGAAAACCTGTTTTTT.

The table lists this clonotype with a few counts. This chain links TRBV20-1 with TRBJ2-7; 8 nucleotides line up with TRBD2. CDR3 size: 14 residues. Looked up from germline, CDR1 is DFQATT and CDR2 is SNEGSKA (reference sequence). V trimming: 0 bases; J trimming: 1 base; junction bases outside the gene matches: 2. This CDR3 is CSARESGSSYEQYF. The CDR3 nucleotides read TGCAGTGCTAGAGAGAGCGGGAGTTCCTACGAGCAGTACTTC.

The V gene is TRBV12-3 or TRBV12-4, the J gene TRBJ2-3, with TRBD2 matching 9 bases. Trimming removed 3 bases from V and 4 bases from J; junction bases left unmatched: 5. The CDR3 is 15 residues long. CDR3 residues: CASSLRLAGSDTQYF. The CDR3 coding sequence is TGTGCCAGCAGTTTGCGGCTAGCGGGGTCAGATACGCAGTATTTT.

The rearrangement links TRBV4-1 to TRBJ2-1; TRBD1 matches 10 bases. The germline gives CDR1 MGHRA, CDR2 YSYEKL. V lost 1 base to trimming and J lost 6 bases; unmatched junction nucleotides: 3. This CDR3 comprises 15 residues. The CDR3 nucleotides read TGCGCCAGCAGCCAAGGGTGGACAGGGGGCAATGAGCAGTTCTTC. Translated: CASSQGWTGGNEQFF.

Here the CDR3 reads CASSAAGLTNEKLFF. The CDR3 DNA follows: TGCGCCAGCAGCGCTGCGGGTTTGACTAATGAAAAACTGTTTTTT. V gene TRBV5-1 combines with J gene TRBJ1-4; D remains unclear. The CDR3 extends over 15 amino acids. The V gene lost 4 bases and the J gene lost 2 bases, with 12 bases spanning the gap. CDR1 and CDR2 (germline): SGHRS, YFSETQ.